This T cell receptor beta chain emerged from a study of control samples from healthy donors and cancer patients. Clones were sequenced by immunoSEQ multiplex PCR, and TCRdb holds only the in-frame ones, with some missing. The sample records 55,000 to 75,000 clones, about 89% being singletons. Germline V CDR1 and CDR2: MNHEY, SMNVEV (reference sequence). This CDR3 is built from 17 residues. Trimming removed 3 bases from V and 5 bases from J, with 19 bases in between. The receptor was isolated from a woman aged 50 to 60 with head and neck cancer. The rearrangement links TRBV27 to TRBJ2-2; no reliable D call. Sequencing input: PBMCs. The CDR3 loop is CASSFRSVHHDTGELFF. The CDR3 coding sequence is TGTGCCAGCAGTTTTCGTTCGGTCCACCATGATACCGGGGAGCTGTTTTTT.